These 6 T cell receptor beta chains were sequenced from one sample in a study of early stage breast cancer tumors. This table comes from immunoSEQ multiplex PCR, and its TCRdb copy is limited to in-frame clones, with some not included. The data contain several thousand clones, around 70% of them singletons. Specimen: breast tumor tissue. The receptors originated from a person aged 50 to 59 with breast cancer.

The chain combines TRBV2 with TRBJ1-1; D unclear. V lost 7 bases, J lost 1 base, and 13 bases lay in between. There are 14 residues in the CDR3. Germline V CDR1 and CDR2: SNHLY, FYNNEI. The CDR3 here is CASIRRKWNTEAFF. The CDR3 DNA sequence: TGTGCCAGCATCAGACGCAAATGGAACACTGAAGCTTTCTTT. The entire variable domain, with the rest obtained from reference TRBV2 and TRBJ1-1, is as follows: EPEVTQTPSHQVTQMGQEVILRCVPISNHLYFYWYRQILGQKVEFLVSFYNNEISEKSEIFDDQFSVERPDGSNFTLKIRSTKLEDSAMYFCASIRRKWNTEAFFGQGTRLTVV.

The J gene is TRBJ2-1, the V gene TRBV11-2; D is unclear. Germline assignment: CDR1 SGHAT and CDR2 FQNNGV. Between the trimmed V and J ends, which lost 2 bases and 0 bases, there was a span of 11 bases. The CDR3 is made up of 16 amino acids. Written as DNA, the CDR3 is TGTGCCAGCAGCTTAACTGGGTGGGGCTCCTACAATGAGCAGTTCTTC. Its protein product is CASSLTGWGSYNEQFF.

This chain uses TRBV25-1 with TRBJ1-6; D may be TRBD1 (6 bases). This CDR3 comprises 15 residues. Trimming cost V 8 bases and J 7 bases, with 18 bases left between them. CDR1 and CDR2 (germline): MGHDK, SYGVNS. CDR3 bases: TGTGCCAGCGCTCAACATGGAGGGGGGAATTCACCCCTCCACTTT. Translating gives CASAQHGGGNSPLHF.

This chain connects TRBV7-9 to TRBJ2-3; the match to TRBD2 covers 10 bases. Germline loops: CDR1 SEHNR, CDR2 FQNEAQ (reference sequence). Trimming at V came to 8 bases and at J to 1 base, leaving 9 bases not matched to a gene. The CDR3 contains 16 residues. This CDR3 reads CASGLLAGGGTDTQYF. The CDR3 DNA reads as TGTGCCAGCGGTCTTTTAGCGGGGGGTGGCACAGATACGCAGTATTTT.

The rearrangement joins TRBV27 to TRBJ2-5; 9 bases map to TRBD1. The V and J ends lost 3 bases and 2 bases, in that order; junction bases with no gene match: 7. This CDR3 has 16 residues. Germline V lookup: CDR1 MNHEY, CDR2 SMNVEV (reference sequence). The CDR3 region is CASSLGTGSGQETQYF. CDR3 bases: TGTGCCAGCAGTTTGGGGACAGGGTCCGGGCAAGAGACCCAGTACTTC.

The chain couples TRBV28 to TRBJ2-3, with 7 bases fitting TRBD2. Germline V gene data show CDR1 as MDHEN and CDR2 as SYDVKM. The V segment lost 3 bases and the J segment 2 bases; nucleotides outside the gene matches: 11. CDR3 length equals 17 residues. The CDR3 spells CASSLDLLARNTDTQYF. As DNA, the CDR3 is TGTGCCAGCAGTTTGGACTTACTAGCGCGCAACACAGATACGCAGTATTTT. Drawing the rest from reference TRBV28 and TRBJ2-3, the complete variable domain is DVKVTQSSRYLVKRTGEKVFLECVQDMDHENMFWYRQDPGLGLRLIYFSYDVKMKEKGDIPEGYSVSREKKERFSLILESASTNQTSMYLCASSLDLLARNTDTQYFGPGTRLTVL.